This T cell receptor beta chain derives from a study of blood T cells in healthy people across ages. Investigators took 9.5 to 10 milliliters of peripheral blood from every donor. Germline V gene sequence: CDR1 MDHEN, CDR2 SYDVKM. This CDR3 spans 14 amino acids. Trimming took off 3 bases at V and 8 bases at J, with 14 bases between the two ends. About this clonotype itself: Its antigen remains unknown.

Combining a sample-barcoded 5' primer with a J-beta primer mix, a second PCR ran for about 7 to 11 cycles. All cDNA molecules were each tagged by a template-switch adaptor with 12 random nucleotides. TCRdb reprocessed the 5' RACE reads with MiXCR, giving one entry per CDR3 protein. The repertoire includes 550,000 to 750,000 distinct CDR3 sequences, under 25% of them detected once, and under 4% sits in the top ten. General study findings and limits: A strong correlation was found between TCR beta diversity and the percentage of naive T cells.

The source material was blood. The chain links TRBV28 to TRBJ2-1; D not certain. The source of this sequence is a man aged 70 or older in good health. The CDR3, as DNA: TGTGCCAGCAGTTTCCTAGTTTCTCGCCATGAGCAGTTCTTC. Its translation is CASSFLVSRHEQFF.